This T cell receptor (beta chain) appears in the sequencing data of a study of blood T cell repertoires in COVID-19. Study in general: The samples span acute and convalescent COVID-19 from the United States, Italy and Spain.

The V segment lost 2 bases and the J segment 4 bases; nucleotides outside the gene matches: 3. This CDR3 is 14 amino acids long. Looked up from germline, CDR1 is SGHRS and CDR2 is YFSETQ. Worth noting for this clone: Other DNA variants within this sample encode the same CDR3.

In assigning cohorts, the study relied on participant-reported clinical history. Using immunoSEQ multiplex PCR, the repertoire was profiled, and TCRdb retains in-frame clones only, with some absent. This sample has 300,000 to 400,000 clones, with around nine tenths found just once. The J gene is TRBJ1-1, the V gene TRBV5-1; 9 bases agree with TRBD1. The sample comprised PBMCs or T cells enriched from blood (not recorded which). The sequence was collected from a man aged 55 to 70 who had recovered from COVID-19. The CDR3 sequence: CASSLQGAGTEAFF. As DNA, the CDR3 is TGCGCCAGCAGCTTACAGGGGGCTGGCACTGAAGCTTTCTTT.